The clone carrying this TCR beta chain was observed many times. The antigen remains undetermined. These data are taken from a study of T cell repertoires in cytomegalovirus infection. Study context: CMV infection and matching HLA type were both indicated by public TCR beta signatures. Study-level results: Summed public TCR beta family frequency identified CMV carriers bearing the relevant HLA. Dominating the ex vivo response were HLA-C-restricted CMV-specific TCR beta clonotypes.

CDR3 size: 15 residues. Germline CDR1 reads DFQATT; CDR2 reads SNEGSKA (reference sequence). Between the trimmed V and J ends, which lost 1 base and 4 bases, there was a span of 14 bases. TCRdb re-derived calls from the reads in MiXCR, one entry per CDR3 protein. Among 150,000 to 200,000 distinct CDR3 sequences listed, 8% to 10% were seen once. The sample consisted of PBMCs. The chain links TRBV20-1 to TRBJ2-1; D possibly matches TRBD1 or TRBD2 (5 bases each). This TCR derives from a human donor in good health (CMV status not recorded). Some clones in this sample may be carry-over from other donors' samples. This chain's CDR3 is CSARVLRGRYNEQFF. The CDR3 DNA sequence: TGCAGTGCTAGAGTTCTAAGGGGACGATACAATGAGCAGTTCTTC.